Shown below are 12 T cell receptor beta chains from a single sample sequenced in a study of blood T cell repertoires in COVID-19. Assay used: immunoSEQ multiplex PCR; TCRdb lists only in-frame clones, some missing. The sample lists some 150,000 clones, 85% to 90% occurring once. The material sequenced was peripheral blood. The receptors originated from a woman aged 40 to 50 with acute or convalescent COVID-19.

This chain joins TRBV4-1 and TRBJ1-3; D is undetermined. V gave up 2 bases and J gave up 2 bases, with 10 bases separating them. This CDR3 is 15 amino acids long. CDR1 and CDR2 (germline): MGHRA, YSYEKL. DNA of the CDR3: TGCGCCAGCAGCCAAAAGGACGGGGCTGGAAACACCATATATTTT. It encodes CASSQKDGAGNTIYF.

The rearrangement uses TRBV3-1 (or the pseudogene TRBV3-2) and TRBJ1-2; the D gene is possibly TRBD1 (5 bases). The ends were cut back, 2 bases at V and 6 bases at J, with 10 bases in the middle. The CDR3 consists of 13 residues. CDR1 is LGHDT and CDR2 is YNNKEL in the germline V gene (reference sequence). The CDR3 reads CASSQSVGDGYTF. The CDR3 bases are TGTGCCAGCAGCCAAAGCGTAGGGGATGGCTACACCTTC.

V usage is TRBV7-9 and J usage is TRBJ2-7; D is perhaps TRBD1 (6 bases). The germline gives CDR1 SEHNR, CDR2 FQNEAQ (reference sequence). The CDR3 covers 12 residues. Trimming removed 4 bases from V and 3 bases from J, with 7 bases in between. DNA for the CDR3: TGTGCCAGCAGCTCACAGGGCTACGAGCAGTACTTC. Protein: CASSSQGYEQYF.

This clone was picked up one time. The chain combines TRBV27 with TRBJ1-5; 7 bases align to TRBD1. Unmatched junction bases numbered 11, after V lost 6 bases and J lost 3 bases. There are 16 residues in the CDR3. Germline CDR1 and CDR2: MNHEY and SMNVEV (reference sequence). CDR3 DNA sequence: TGTGCCAGCAGCCATTTTGGGGGACAGATCAATCAGCCCCAGCATTTT. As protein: CASSHFGGQINQPQHF.

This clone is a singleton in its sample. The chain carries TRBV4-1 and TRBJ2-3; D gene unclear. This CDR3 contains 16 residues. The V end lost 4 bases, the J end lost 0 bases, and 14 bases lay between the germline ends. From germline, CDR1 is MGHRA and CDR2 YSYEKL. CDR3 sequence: CASSLLGGTSTDTQYF. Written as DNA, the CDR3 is TGCGCCAGCAGCCTTTTAGGCGGAACTAGCACAGATACGCAGTATTTT.

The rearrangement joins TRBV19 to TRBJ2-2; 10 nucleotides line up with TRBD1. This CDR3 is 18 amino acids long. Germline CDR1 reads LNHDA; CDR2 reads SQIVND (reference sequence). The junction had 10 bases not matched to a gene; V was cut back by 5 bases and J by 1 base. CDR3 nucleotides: TGTGCCAGTAGTCTACGGACAGGGGGAAAAGAGAACACCGGGGAGCTGTTTTTT. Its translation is CASSLRTGGKENTGELFF. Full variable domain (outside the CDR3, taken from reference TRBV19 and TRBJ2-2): DGGITQSPKYLFRKEGQNVTLSCEQNLNHDAMYWYRQDPGQGLRLIYYSQIVNDFQKGDIAEGYSVSREKKESFPLTVTSAQKNPTAFYLCASSLRTGGKENTGELFFGEGSRLTVL.

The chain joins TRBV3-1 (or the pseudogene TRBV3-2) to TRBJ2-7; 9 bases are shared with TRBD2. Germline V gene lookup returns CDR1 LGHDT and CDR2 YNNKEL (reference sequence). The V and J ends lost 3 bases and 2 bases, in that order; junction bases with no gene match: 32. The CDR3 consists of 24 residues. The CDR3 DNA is TGTGCCAGCAGCCACAAAATCCCTGGGACAGCAAAGGGGGAGCGGGAGGACCAAACCTACGAGCAGTACTTC. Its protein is CASSHKIPGTAKGEREDQTYEQYF.

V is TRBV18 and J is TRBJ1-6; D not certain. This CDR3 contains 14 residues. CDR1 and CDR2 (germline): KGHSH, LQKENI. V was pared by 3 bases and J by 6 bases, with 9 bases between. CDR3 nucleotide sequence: TGTGCCAGCTCACCTGGGCAGGTTAATTCACCCCTCCACTTT. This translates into CASSPGQVNSPLHF.

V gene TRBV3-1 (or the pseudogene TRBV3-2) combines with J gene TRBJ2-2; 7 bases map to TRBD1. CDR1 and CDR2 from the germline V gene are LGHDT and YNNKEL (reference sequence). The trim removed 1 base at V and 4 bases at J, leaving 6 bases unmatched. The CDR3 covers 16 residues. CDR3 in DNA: TGTGCCAGCAGCCAAGGAGGGGGCTTAGGCACCGGGGAGCTGTTTTTT. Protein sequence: CASSQGGGLGTGELFF.

The CDR3 protein is CASSQGSEQYF. For the CDR3, the DNA is TGTGCCAGCAGTCAGGGGAGCGAGCAGTACTTC. The rearrangement joins TRBV12-3 or TRBV12-4 to TRBJ2-7, with a possible D match to TRBD1 (6 bases). The CDR3 extends over 11 amino acids. The germline V and J ends were trimmed by 5 bases and 6 bases, with 8 bases remaining between them.

Here the CDR3 DNA reads TGTGCCAGCACCCTTAGGGGGTCAGGGGCAGGTAATCAGCCCCAGCATTTT. Residues: CASTLRGSGAGNQPQHF. The chain carries TRBV28 and TRBJ1-5; a possible D gene is TRBD1 (6 bases). Germline CDR1 and CDR2: MDHEN and SYDVKM. Trimming stripped 7 bases from V and 4 bases from J, with 23 bases between. CDR3 length equals 17 residues.

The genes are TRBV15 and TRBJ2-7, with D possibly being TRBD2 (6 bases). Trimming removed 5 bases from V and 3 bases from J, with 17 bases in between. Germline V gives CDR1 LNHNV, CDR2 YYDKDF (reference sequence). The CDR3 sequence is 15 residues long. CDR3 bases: TGTGCCACCAGCCCCCTTGGGGGGAATGGCTACGAGCAGTACTTC. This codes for CATSPLGGNGYEQYF.